The 31 T cell receptor beta chains presented below share a single source sample, sequenced in a study of T-cell memory formation after mild COVID-19. TCRdb reprocessed the 5' RACE reads via MiXCR and lists one record per CDR3 protein. The sample consists of fewer than 90,000 distinct CDR3 sequences, around 13% of them appearing once. The sample taken for sequencing was PBMCs or a T cell subset sorted from them (not recorded which). The receptors derive from a man aged 18 to 30 who had mild COVID-19 (a few samples of this study predate the infection). Cell type and time point are not known.

The chain carries TRBV5-1 and TRBJ1-2; D remains unclear. The CDR3 loop spans 15 amino acids. Germline assignment: CDR1 SGHRS and CDR2 YFSETQ. The V and J ends lost 2 bases and 7 bases respectively, with 18 bases between them. CDR3 sequence: CASSFRGNGPPGYTF. The DNA for the CDR3 is TGCGCCAGCAGCTTTCGAGGTAATGGCCCTCCTGGCTACACCTTC.

This clonotype was picked up a small number of times. The V call is TRBV7-2, the J call TRBJ1-6, with a tentative D call TRBD1 (6 bases). The CDR3 is made up of 14 amino acids. From germline, CDR1 is SGHTA and CDR2 FQGNSA. V was pared by 5 bases and J by 7 bases, with 12 bases between. As DNA, the CDR3 is TGTGCCAGCAGCGACACAGGGAGGAATTCACCCCTCCACTTT. Its translation is CASSDTGRNSPLHF.

The genes are TRBV12-3 or TRBV12-4 and TRBJ2-7, with TRBD2 as a possible D gene (5 bases). This CDR3 comprises 14 residues. Trimming pared 3 bases from V and 2 bases from J, leaving 11 bases between. The CDR3 nucleotides are TGTGCCAGCAGTTTTTCGGGAAACCCCTACGAGCAGTACTTC. It translates to CASSFSGNPYEQYF.

The chain joins TRBV28 to TRBJ1-5, with TRBD1 as a possible D gene (5 bases). CDR3 length: 14 residues. The V gene's germline CDR1 is MDHEN and CDR2 SYDVKM. Trimming cost V 8 bases and J 0 bases, with 11 bases left between them. CDR3 residues: CASDSPYSNQPQHF. The DNA of the CDR3 is TGTGCCAGCGACAGTCCCTATAGCAATCAGCCCCAGCATTTT.

This chain links TRBV12-3 or TRBV12-4 with TRBJ1-2, with a possible D match to TRBD1 (5 bases). Trimming stripped 1 base from V and 4 bases from J, with 10 bases between. The CDR3 is made up of 14 amino acids. The CDR3 DNA follows: TGTGCCAGCAGTTTAGGCCAGGGAGTCTATGGCTACACCTTC. Its translation: CASSLGQGVYGYTF.

V is TRBV5-8 and J is TRBJ2-5; a weak D match, TRBD1 (7 bases). Germline V gene sequence: CDR1 SGHTS, CDR2 YDEGEE. CDR3 length equals 16 residues. The V end was cut by 2 bases, the J end by 5 bases, with 19 bases between. CDR3 sequence reads: CASSLSDRDWRETQYF. In DNA form, the CDR3 reads TGTGCCAGCAGCTTAAGTGACAGGGACTGGCGGGAGACCCAGTACTTC.

This clonotype occurred a few times. J is TRBJ2-7 and V is TRBV21-1. TRBV21-1 is classified as a pseudogene. This CDR3 is built from 16 residues. CDR3: CASSKVGWKNPYEQYV. CDR3 bases: TGTGCCAGCAGCAAAGTCGGATGGAAGAACCCTTACGAGCAGTACGTC.

A few counts support this clonotype. This chain links TRBV4-1 with TRBJ2-2, with a possible D match to TRBD1 (6 bases). The V gene's germline CDR1 is MGHRA and CDR2 YSYEKL. V was shortened by 1 base and J by 9 bases, with 9 bases between the two germline ends. This CDR3 is 13 amino acids long. CDR3 amino acids: CASSQAGGWELFF. The CDR3 DNA is TGCGCCAGCAGCCAAGCTGGGGGCTGGGAGCTGTTTTTT.

There are a few counts of this clonotype. CDR3 sequence: CASVGVLSTDTQYF. The CDR3 DNA reads as TGTGCCAGCGTGGGTGTCCTCAGCACAGATACGCAGTATTTT. This chain joins TRBV11-2 and TRBJ2-3; no firm D call. Germline V gene lookup returns CDR1 SGHAT and CDR2 FQNNGV. The CDR3 extends over 14 amino acids. Trimming pared 8 bases from V and 0 bases from J, leaving 12 bases between.

The chain carries TRBV7-6 and TRBJ2-7; 7 nucleotides agree with TRBD2. This CDR3 has 14 amino acids. Germline V CDR1 and CDR2: SGHVS, FNYEAQ. V was clipped by 5 bases and J by 2 bases; unmatched bases: 6. CDR3 DNA: TGTGCCAGCAGCATCTCGGGACTACCCTACGAGCAGTACTTC. As protein: CASSISGLPYEQYF.

This clonotype was recorded at least ten times. The V gene is TRBV5-1, the J gene TRBJ1-1; weak D call: TRBD1 (6 bases). Germline assignment: CDR1 SGHRS and CDR2 YFSETQ. The CDR3 is made up of 15 amino acids. Trimming shortened V by 4 bases and J by 0 bases, and 13 bases separated the two germline ends. The CDR3 coding sequence is TGCGCCAGCAGCGGAGGACAGAGCATGAACACTGAAGCTTTCTTT. This translates into CASSGGQSMNTEAFF.

The chain uses TRBV28 and TRBJ1-5; D unresolved. The CDR3 is 15 amino acids. Between the trimmed V and J ends, which lost 11 bases and 0 bases, there was a span of 17 bases. The germline gives CDR1 MDHEN, CDR2 SYDVKM. CDR3 nucleotide sequence: TGTGCCGCTAGAGGGCTGAGCTATAGCAATCAGCCCCAGCATTTT. It encodes CAARGLSYSNQPQHF. Full variable domain (rest looked up from reference TRBV28 and TRBJ1-5): DVKVTQSSRYLVKRTGEKVFLECVQDMDHENMFWYRQDPGLGLRLIYFSYDVKMKEKGDIPEGYSVSREKKERFSLILESASTNQTSMYLCAARGLSYSNQPQHFGDGTRLSIL.

The chain is built from TRBV12-3 or TRBV12-4 and TRBJ1-5, with D unresolved. The ends were cut back, 6 bases at V and 4 bases at J, with 16 bases in the middle. This CDR3 has 15 amino acids. This CDR3 reads CASRLGGSSNQPQHF. Written as DNA, the CDR3 is TGTGCCAGCAGATTGGGCGGGTCCTCAAATCAGCCCCAGCATTTT.

This clonotype was seen a few times. V gene TRBV7-3 combines with J gene TRBJ2-1, with TRBD1 identical over 11 bases. Germline V gene sequence: CDR1 SGHTA, CDR2 FQGTGA. The ends lost 5 bases at V and 10 bases at J; junction bases unmatched: 10. This CDR3 has 15 residues. The CDR3 coding sequence is TGTGCCAGCAGCCCTTCAGGACAGGGGGCTCGGGAGCAGTTCTTC. Translated, it gives CASSPSGQGAREQFF.

The chain uses TRBV23-1 and TRBJ2-1; D may be TRBD1 or TRBD2 (7 bases each). TRBV23-1 counts as an open reading frame of uncertain function. The CDR3 consists of 13 residues. The ends were cut back, 10 bases at V and 12 bases at J, with 22 bases in the middle. CDR3 residues: CATWDSGTSGQFF. The CDR3 DNA follows: TGCGCCACCTGGGACAGCGGGACGTCAGGGCAGTTCTTC.

This sequence joins TRBV24-1 and TRBJ2-1, with 9 bases identical to TRBD2. CDR3 length: 14 amino acids. Per the germline V gene, CDR1 is KGHDR and CDR2 is SFDVKD. After removal of 7 bases from V and 2 bases from J, the junction contained 2 bases not matched to a gene. The CDR3 spells CATRSSGAYNEQFF. CDR3 in DNA: TGTGCCACCAGATCTAGCGGGGCCTACAATGAGCAGTTCTTC.

V is TRBV6-5 and J is TRBJ2-5, with a tentative D call TRBD2 (6 bases). Trimming cost V 0 bases and J 5 bases, with 10 bases left between them. CDR1 is MNHEY and CDR2 is SVGAGI in the germline V gene. The CDR3 is made up of 14 amino acids. Here the CDR3 reads CASSYSGRGETQYF. The CDR3, as DNA: TGTGCCAGCAGTTACTCGGGACGGGGGGAGACCCAGTACTTC.

This clonotype appeared once. The rearrangement joins TRBV7-9 to TRBJ1-2; D remains unclear. The CDR3 covers 13 residues. Germline values: CDR1 SEHNR, CDR2 FQNEAQ (reference sequence). V lost 4 bases and J 5 bases, leaving 11 bases between the germline ends. Here the CDR3 reads CASSSRVLYGYTF. CDR3 in DNA: TGTGCCAGCAGCTCCCGGGTTCTATATGGCTACACCTTC.

The rearrangement uses TRBV10-3 and TRBJ2-3; D is ambiguous. This CDR3 is 17 amino acids long. Germline V CDR1 and CDR2: ENHRY, SYGVKD. With 2 bases removed from V and 0 bases from J, the gap between germline ends came to 15 bases. The CDR3 DNA sequence: TGTGCCATCAGTGAGGGTAGTACCCAGCCGAGCACAGATACGCAGTATTTT. This sequence encodes CAISEGSTQPSTDTQYF.

The chain links TRBV7-9 to TRBJ2-5; D is perhaps TRBD1 or TRBD2 (5 bases each). The CDR3 loop spans 15 amino acids. CDR1 and CDR2 (germline): SEHNR, FQNEAQ (reference sequence). Trimming took 1 base from V and 5 from J, leaving 14 bases between them. CDR3 residues: CASSLVAREGETQYF. The DNA for the CDR3 is TGTGCCAGCAGCTTAGTGGCCCGAGAGGGGGAGACCCAGTACTTC.

This clonotype was seen a few times. The chain uses TRBV4-3 and TRBJ1-1; D gene unclear. Germline lookup yields CDR1 LGHNA and CDR2 YSLEER. This CDR3 is built from 13 residues. Trimming cost V 0 bases and J 4 bases, with 6 bases left between them. In DNA, the CDR3 is TGCGCCAGCAGCCAAGATGGGAGCACTGAAGCTTTCTTT. It is translated as CASSQDGSTEAFF.

This clonotype has at least ten counts. The genes are TRBV4-1 and TRBJ1-5; tentative D call: TRBD1 (6 bases). Germline lookup yields CDR1 MGHRA and CDR2 YSYEKL. V gave up 2 bases and J gave up 6 bases, with 8 bases separating them. The CDR3 spans 13 residues. The CDR3 bases are TGCGCCAGCAGCCAAACAGGGTTTCAGCCCCAGCATTTT. Protein product: CASSQTGFQPQHF.

This clonotype was counted between two and nine times. The rearrangement uses TRBV7-2 and TRBJ2-1; 9 bases agree with TRBD2. Germline V CDR1 and CDR2: SGHTA, FQGNSA. V lost 1 base to trimming and J lost 4 bases; unmatched junction nucleotides: 2. The CDR3 runs 15 residues. The CDR3 reads CASSLVSGGYNEQFF. CDR3 in DNA: TGTGCCAGCAGCTTAGTAAGCGGGGGGTACAATGAGCAGTTCTTC.

In its sample, this clonotype was seen a few times. CDR3 loop: CASSYSGVRDEQYF. CDR3 coding DNA: TGTGCCAGCAGTTACTCAGGGGTGCGGGACGAGCAGTACTTC. The chain uses TRBV6-5 and TRBJ2-7; D possibly matches TRBD1 or TRBD2 (5 bases each). V was shortened by 0 bases and J by 5 bases, with 11 bases between the two germline ends. CDR3 size: 14 residues. Germline loops: CDR1 MNHEY, CDR2 SVGAGI.

This clonotype appeared many times. The chain has TRBV4-3 and TRBJ2-1; 8 bases line up with TRBD2. CDR1 and CDR2 (germline): LGHNA, YSLEER. The CDR3 loop spans 15 amino acids. Trimming took 6 bases from V and 0 from J; bases not matched to a gene: 4. The CDR3 DNA reads TGCGCCAGCAGTCCCGGGACTAGCTCCTACAATGAGCAGTTCTTC. This codes for CASSPGTSSYNEQFF.

Ten or more counts support this clonotype. The CDR3 loop is CASSFVGTNEKLFF. In nucleotides, the CDR3 is TGTGCCAGCAGCTTCGTGGGGACTAATGAAAAACTGTTTTTT. The chain combines TRBV11-2 with TRBJ1-4; D is ambiguous. CDR1 and CDR2 from the germline V gene are SGHAT and FQNNGV. V lost 3 bases and J lost 2, with 7 bases in between. This CDR3 has 14 residues.

This clonotype was seen more than once but under ten times. The J gene is TRBJ1-1, the V gene TRBV4-1, with D possibly being TRBD1 (6 bases). Germline assignment: CDR1 MGHRA and CDR2 YSYEKL. Trimming shortened V by 4 bases and J by 6 bases, and 12 bases separated the two germline ends. This CDR3 is built from 13 residues. This CDR3 is CASSPGQSPEAFF. DNA of the CDR3: TGCGCCAGCAGCCCAGGACAGTCTCCTGAAGCTTTCTTT.

This rearrangement joins TRBV6-4 to TRBJ2-7; D is ambiguous. V was clipped by 0 bases and J by 5 bases, with 5 bases between them. The CDR3 loop spans 12 amino acids. Germline V lookup: CDR1 MRHNA, CDR2 SNTAGT. CDR3 sequence reads: CASSDSFDEQYV. In DNA, the CDR3 is TGTGCCAGCAGTGACTCGTTCGACGAGCAGTACGTC.

The chain joins TRBV29-1 to TRBJ2-4; tentatively, D is TRBD2 (6 bases). From germline, CDR1 is SQVTM and CDR2 ANQGSEA. The V end lost 4 bases, the J end lost 8 bases, and 12 bases lay between the germline ends. The CDR3 consists of 12 residues. CDR3 sequence reads: CSVAKGEDIQYF. DNA for the CDR3: TGCAGCGTTGCGAAAGGGGAGGACATTCAGTACTTC. Supplemented by reference TRBV29-1 and TRBJ2-4, the full variable domain reads SAVISQKPSRDICQRGTSLTIQCQVDSQVTMMFWYRQQPGQSLTLIATANQGSEATYESGFVIDKFPISRPNLTFSTLTVSNMSPEDSSIYLCSVAKGEDIQYFGAGTRLSVL.

This clonotype was counted a few times. The V gene is TRBV27, the J gene TRBJ1-4; D gene ambiguous. In germline, CDR1 is MNHEY, CDR2 SMNVEV (reference sequence). V shed 8 bases and J shed 8 bases, with 21 bases lying between them. The CDR3 loop spans 15 amino acids. The CDR3 nucleotides read TGTGCCAGCGGCACCGATCCCTCGGGCTGGGAAAAACTGTTTTTT. Protein: CASGTDPSGWEKLFF.

This clonotype has a handful of counts. The chain uses TRBV20-1 and TRBJ2-4; D ambiguous. CDR1 and CDR2 from the germline V gene are DFQATT and SNEGSKA (reference sequence). The CDR3 is 15 residues long. Deletions cut 0 bases from V and 3 bases from J, with 12 bases between. The CDR3 protein is CSARDLRSSKNIQYF. Written as DNA, the CDR3 is TGCAGTGCTAGAGATCTTCGAAGCAGCAAAAACATTCAGTACTTC.